These 14 T cell receptor beta chains originate from one sample sequenced in a study of early T cells in non-severe SARS-CoV-2 infection. TCRdb used MiXCR to reprocess the 5' RACE reads, holding one entry per CDR3 protein. The repertoire includes 50,000 to 70,000 distinct CDR3 sequences, 10% of them detected once, and 8.6% sits in the top ten. The specimen was whole blood. All receptors derive from an adult who was a healthcare worker with PCR-confirmed SARS-CoV-2 infection or an uninfected control (not recorded which).

The chain employs TRBV7-2 and TRBJ2-6, with 10 bases matching TRBD2. The CDR3 has 18 amino acids. V lost 1 base and J lost 0; bases outside the gene matches: 3. Germline-derived CDR1 and CDR2 are SGHTA and FQGNSA. The CDR3 sequence: CASSLVAGGNSGANVLTF. Here the CDR3 DNA reads TGTGCCAGCAGCTTAGTAGCGGGAGGAAACTCTGGGGCCAACGTCCTGACTTTC.

J is TRBJ2-1 and V is TRBV3-1; D not resolved. V dropped 4 bases and J dropped 4 bases, with 5 bases sitting between them. The CDR3 length is 12 residues. Germline loops: CDR1 LGHDT, CDR2 YNNKEL (reference sequence). The CDR3 DNA follows: TGTGCCAGCAGCCCGGAGTACAATGAGCAGTTCTTC. This codes for CASSPEYNEQFF.

The rearrangement joins TRBV12-3 or TRBV12-4 to TRBJ2-2; 12 bases align to TRBD2. The V and J ends lost 6 bases and 7 bases, in that order; junction bases with no gene match: 9. The CDR3 length is 16 residues. CDR3 nucleotides: TGTGCCAGCAGCTACTGGACTAGCGGGATGGACGGGGAGCTGTTTTTT. Its protein product is CASSYWTSGMDGELFF.

This clonotype was recorded a few times. The chain couples TRBV25-1 to TRBJ2-1; a possible D gene is TRBD2 (5 bases). The CDR3 runs to 14 residues. V gave up 8 bases and J gave up 5 bases, with 16 bases separating them. Per the germline V gene, CDR1 is MGHDK and CDR2 is SYGVNS. CDR3 loop: CASSQGGRNNEQFF. Written as DNA, the CDR3 is TGTGCCAGCTCCCAAGGAGGACGGAACAATGAGCAGTTCTTC.

The rearrangement links TRBV20-1 to TRBJ2-3; the match to TRBD2 covers 13 bases. CDR1 DFQATT and CDR2 SNEGSKA come from the germline V gene (reference sequence). Trimming took 5 bases from V and 0 from J; bases not matched to a gene: 5. The CDR3 has 16 residues. The CDR3 spells CSAAGLAGTSTDTQYF. CDR3 bases: TGCAGTGCTGCGGGACTAGCGGGAACTAGCACAGATACGCAGTATTTT.

The chain joins TRBV18 to TRBJ1-4, with D tentatively TRBD1 (6 bases). The V gene's germline CDR1 is KGHSH and CDR2 LQKENI. The V gene lost 2 bases and the J gene lost 8 bases, with 15 bases spanning the gap. The CDR3 runs to 15 residues. CDR3 nucleotides: TGTGCCAGCTCACCAGACACCCTACAGGGCGAAAAACTGTTTTTT. Translated, it gives CASSPDTLQGEKLFF.

This clonotype was counted ten times or more. This rearrangement joins TRBV7-2 to TRBJ2-3; 9 bases line up with TRBD2. This CDR3 is built from 16 residues. The junction had 2 bases not matched to a gene; V was cut back by 0 bases and J by 1 base. Germline V CDR1 and CDR2: SGHTA, FQGNSA. The CDR3 coding sequence is TGTGCCAGCAGCTTAGCTAGCGGGAGTCGCACAGATACGCAGTATTTT. This encodes CASSLASGSRTDTQYF.

The chain employs TRBV7-9 and TRBJ1-1; D is unclear. The CDR3 totals 13 residues. V was shortened by 2 bases and J by 0 bases, with 4 bases between the two germline ends. Looked up from germline, CDR1 is SEHNR and CDR2 is FQNEAQ (reference sequence). The CDR3 region is CASSLSLNTEAFF. The DNA for the CDR3 is TGTGCCAGCAGCTTAAGCCTGAACACTGAAGCTTTCTTT.

The chain links TRBV7-9 to TRBJ2-3; D not certain. This CDR3 has 14 amino acids. The V end lost 1 base, the J end lost 2 bases, and 7 bases lay between the germline ends. Germline V gene data show CDR1 as SEHNR and CDR2 as FQNEAQ (reference sequence). The CDR3 DNA reads TGTGCCAGCAGCTTAGTAACGGACACAGATACGCAGTATTTT. It specifies CASSLVTDTDTQYF.

This chain uses TRBV7-9 with TRBJ2-7; 9 bases are a match to TRBD1. Germline trimming cut 2 bases from V and 8 bases from J; bases unmatched to any gene: 10. This CDR3 is built from 15 residues. Germline V gives CDR1 SEHNR, CDR2 FQNEAQ (reference sequence). The chain's CDR3 is CASSLTGQGPTKQYF. CDR3 DNA: TGTGCCAGCAGCTTAACGGGACAGGGACCTACGAAGCAGTACTTC.

Turning to this clonotype: A much larger clone sits a single nucleotide away, making a read error possible. The J gene is TRBJ2-3, the V gene TRBV7-2; D ambiguous. The CDR3 loop spans 13 amino acids. Germline V gene data show CDR1 as SGHTA and CDR2 as FQGNSA. In DNA form, the CDR3 reads TGTGTCAGCAGCTTAGTTCGCACAGATACGCAGTATTTT. Protein sequence: CVSSLVRTDTQYF.

The chain has TRBV2 and TRBJ2-1, with 7 bases identical to TRBD2. With 1 base clipped from V and 12 bases from J, the junction kept 6 bases outside the gene matches. The CDR3 sequence is 13 residues long. Germline CDR1 and CDR2: SNHLY and FYNNEI. The CDR3 nucleotides read TGTGCCAGCAGTGAAGGAGCGGGGTCTTGGCAGTTCTTC. This sequence encodes CASSEGAGSWQFF.

V gene TRBV4-3 combines with J gene TRBJ1-2, with D maybe TRBD1 (6 bases). Germline V gene lookup returns CDR1 LGHNA and CDR2 YSLEER. Trimming removed 4 bases at V and 9 bases at J, with 18 bases between. The CDR3 has 14 amino acids. CDR3 region: CASSPLRGSVRYTF. The CDR3 DNA reads TGCGCCAGCAGCCCCCTAAGGGGGTCGGTACGCTACACCTTC.

This clonotype was picked up many times. The genes are TRBV7-9 and TRBJ1-2; D gene uncertain. Germline V lookup: CDR1 SEHNR, CDR2 FQNEAQ (reference sequence). This CDR3 comprises 16 residues. Trimming pared 4 bases from V and 3 bases from J, leaving 18 bases between. The CDR3 here is CASSSFQEEEDYGYTF. Here the CDR3 DNA reads TGTGCCAGCAGCTCGTTCCAGGAGGAGGAGGACTATGGCTACACCTTC.